The present TCR beta chain was sequenced within a study of response to subunit inactivated influenza vaccine. This CDR3 region has 19 residues. Per the germline V gene, CDR1 is SNHLY and CDR2 is FYNNEI. TCRdb re-analysed the RT-PCR reads in MiXCR, keeping a single row per CDR3 protein. Of hundreds of thousands of distinct CDR3 sequences listed, approximately 10% are singletons. Turning to this clonotype: Its antigen is not identified.

Whole-study findings and limits: Every seasonal influenza vaccination brings in few new T cells, the authors suggested.

This chain connects TRBV2 to TRBJ2-1; 9 nucleotides align to TRBD1. The receptor was isolated from a man aged 50 to 59 who received an inactivated influenza vaccine. The source was PBMCs from blood, collected on the day of vaccination. The CDR3 region is CTCCSPGTGTPRSYNEQFF. As DNA, the CDR3 is TGTACCTGCTGTTCCCCCGGGACAGGGACACCTCGCTCCTACAATGAGCAGTTCTTC. The variable domain in full, with the rest retrieved from reference TRBV2 and TRBJ2-1, is EPEVTQTPSHQVTQMGQEVILRCVPISNHLYFYWYRQILGQKVEFLVSFYNNEISEKSEIFDDQFSVERPDGSNFTLKIRSTKLEDSAMYFCTCCSPGTGTPRSYNEQFFGPGTRLTVL.